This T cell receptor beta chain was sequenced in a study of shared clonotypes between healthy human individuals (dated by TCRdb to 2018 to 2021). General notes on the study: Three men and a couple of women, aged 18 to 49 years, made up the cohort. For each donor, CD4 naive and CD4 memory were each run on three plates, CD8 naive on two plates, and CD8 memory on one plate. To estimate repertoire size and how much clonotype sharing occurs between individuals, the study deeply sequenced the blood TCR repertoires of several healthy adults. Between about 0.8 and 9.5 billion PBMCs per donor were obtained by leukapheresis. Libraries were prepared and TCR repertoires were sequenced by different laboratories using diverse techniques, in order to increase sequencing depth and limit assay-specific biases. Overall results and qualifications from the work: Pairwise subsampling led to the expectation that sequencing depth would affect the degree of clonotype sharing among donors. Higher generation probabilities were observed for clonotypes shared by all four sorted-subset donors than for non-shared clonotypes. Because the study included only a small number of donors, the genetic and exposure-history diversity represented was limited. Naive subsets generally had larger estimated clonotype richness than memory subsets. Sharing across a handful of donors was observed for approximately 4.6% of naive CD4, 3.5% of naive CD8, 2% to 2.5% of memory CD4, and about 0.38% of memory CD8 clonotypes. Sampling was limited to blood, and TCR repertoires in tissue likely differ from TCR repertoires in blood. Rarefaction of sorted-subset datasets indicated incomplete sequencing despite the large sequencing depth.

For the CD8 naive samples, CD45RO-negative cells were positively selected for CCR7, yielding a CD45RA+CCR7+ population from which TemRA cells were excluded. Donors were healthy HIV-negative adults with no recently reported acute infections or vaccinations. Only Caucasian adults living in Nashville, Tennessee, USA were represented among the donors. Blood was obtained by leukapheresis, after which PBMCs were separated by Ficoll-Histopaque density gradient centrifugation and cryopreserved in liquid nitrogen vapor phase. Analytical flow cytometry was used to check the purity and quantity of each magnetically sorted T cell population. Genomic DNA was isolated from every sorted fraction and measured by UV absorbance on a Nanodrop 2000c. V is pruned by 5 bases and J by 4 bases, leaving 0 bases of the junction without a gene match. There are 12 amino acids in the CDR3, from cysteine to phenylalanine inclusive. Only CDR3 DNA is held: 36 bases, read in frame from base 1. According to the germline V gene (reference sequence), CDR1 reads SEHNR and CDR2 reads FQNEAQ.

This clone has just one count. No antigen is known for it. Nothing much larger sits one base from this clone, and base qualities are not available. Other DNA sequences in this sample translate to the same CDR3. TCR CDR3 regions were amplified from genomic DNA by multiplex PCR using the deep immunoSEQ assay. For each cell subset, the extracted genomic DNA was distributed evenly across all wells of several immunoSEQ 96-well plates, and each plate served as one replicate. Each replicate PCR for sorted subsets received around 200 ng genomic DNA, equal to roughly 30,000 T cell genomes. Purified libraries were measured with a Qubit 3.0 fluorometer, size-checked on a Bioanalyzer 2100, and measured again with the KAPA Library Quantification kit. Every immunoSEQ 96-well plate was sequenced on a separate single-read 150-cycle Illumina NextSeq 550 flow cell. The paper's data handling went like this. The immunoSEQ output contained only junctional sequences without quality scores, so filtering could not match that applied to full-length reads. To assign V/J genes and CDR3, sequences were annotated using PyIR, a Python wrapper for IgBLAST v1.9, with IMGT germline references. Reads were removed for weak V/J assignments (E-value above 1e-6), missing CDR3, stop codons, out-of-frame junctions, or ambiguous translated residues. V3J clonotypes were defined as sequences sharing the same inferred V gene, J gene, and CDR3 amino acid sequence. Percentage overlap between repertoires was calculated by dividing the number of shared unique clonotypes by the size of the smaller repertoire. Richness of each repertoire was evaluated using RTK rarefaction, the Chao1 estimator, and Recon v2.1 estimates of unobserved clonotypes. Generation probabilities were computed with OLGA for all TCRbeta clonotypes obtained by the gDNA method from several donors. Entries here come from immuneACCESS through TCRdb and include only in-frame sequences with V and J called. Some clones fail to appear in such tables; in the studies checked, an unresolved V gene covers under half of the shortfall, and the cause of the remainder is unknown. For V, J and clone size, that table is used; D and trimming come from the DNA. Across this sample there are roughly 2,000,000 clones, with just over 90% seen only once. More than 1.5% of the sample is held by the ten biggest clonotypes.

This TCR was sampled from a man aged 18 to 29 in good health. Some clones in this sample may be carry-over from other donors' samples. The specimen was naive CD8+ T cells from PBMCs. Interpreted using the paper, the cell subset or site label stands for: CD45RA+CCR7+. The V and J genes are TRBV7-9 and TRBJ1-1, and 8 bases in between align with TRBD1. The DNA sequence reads TGTGCCAGCAGCCAGGGGGCCACTGAAGCTTTCTTT. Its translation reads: CASSQGATEAFF.